Below are 3 T cell receptor beta chains sequenced from a single sample in a study of T cell changes during pregnancy in multiple sclerosis. The table came from immunoSEQ multiplex PCR; TCRdb's copy has only in-frame clones and leaves some out. In the table there are approximately 60,000 clones, around 92% of which are singletons. The sample here was peripheral blood, taken in the second trimester of pregnancy. Every receptor here comes from a female donor in good health, enrolled as a control in a pregnancy study.

The rearrangement joins TRBV18 to TRBJ2-7; TRBD1 aligns across 7 bases. CDR1 is KGHSH and CDR2 is LQKENI in the germline V gene. The V segment lost 6 bases and the J segment 1 base; nucleotides outside the gene matches: 9. The CDR3 is 15 amino acids. The CDR3 here is CASSPQGVESYEQYF. The CDR3 region has the DNA TGTGCCAGCTCGCCCCAGGGGGTCGAATCCTACGAGCAGTACTTC.

The V call is TRBV28, the J call TRBJ2-7; 9 bases map to TRBD1. This CDR3 spans 15 amino acids. Germline-derived CDR1 and CDR2 are MDHEN and SYDVKM. Trimming cost V 5 bases and J 0 bases; bases outside gene matches: 5. DNA for the CDR3: TGTGCCAGCAGTCCCGGGGACAGGGACTCCTACGAGCAGTACTTC. Residues: CASSPGDRDSYEQYF.

The chain recombines TRBV7-3 with TRBJ2-1; a possible D gene is TRBD2 (6 bases). Trimming removed 1 base from V and 8 bases from J, with 18 bases in between. The CDR3 is 16 residues long. Germline V CDR1 and CDR2: SGHTA, FQGTGA. The CDR3 bases are TGTGCCAGCAGCTTAAAGTCCTCGAACGGGGGTCATGAGCAGTTCTTC. Its protein product is CASSLKSSNGGHEQFF.